Below are 22 T cell receptor beta chains sequenced from a single sample in a study of early T cells in non-severe SARS-CoV-2 infection. TCRdb recomputed calls from the 5' RACE reads with MiXCR, one row per CDR3 protein. This table has 70,000 to 75,000 distinct CDR3 sequences, approximately 12% appearing once. The sample taken for sequencing was whole blood. These receptors were taken from an adult who was a healthcare worker with PCR-confirmed SARS-CoV-2 infection or an uninfected control (not recorded which).

The chain joins TRBV3-1 to TRBJ1-1, with D unclear. V gave up 1 base and J gave up 6 bases, with 6 bases separating them. This CDR3 region has 12 residues. Germline V gives CDR1 LGHDT, CDR2 YNNKEL (reference sequence). CDR3 in amino acids: CASSQGQSEAFF. In DNA form, the CDR3 reads TGTGCCAGCAGCCAAGGCCAGTCTGAAGCTTTCTTT. The full variable domain, in which reference TRBV3-1 and TRBJ1-1 provide the parts outside the CDR3, is DTAVSQTPKYLVTQMGNDKSIKCEQNLGHDTMYWYKQDSKKFLKIMFSYNNKELIINETVPNRFSPKSPDKAHLNLHINSLELGDSAVYFCASSQGQSEAFFGQGTRLTVV.

A few counts support this clonotype. The rearrangement uses TRBV5-1 and TRBJ2-7, with D maybe TRBD2 (5 bases). This CDR3 is 14 amino acids long. Germline loops: CDR1 SGHRS, CDR2 YFSETQ. V was pared by 7 bases and J by 7 bases, with 21 bases between. CDR3 in amino acids: CASAGEGLTREQYF. The DNA for the CDR3 is TGCGCCAGCGCAGGCGAGGGTCTCACGAGGGAGCAGTACTTC.

This clonotype was detected many times. This chain joins TRBV28 and TRBJ2-7; either TRBD1 or TRBD2 may fit D (5 bases each). This CDR3 spans 13 amino acids. Per the germline V gene, CDR1 is MDHEN and CDR2 is SYDVKM. Trimming stripped 4 bases from V and 3 bases from J, with 10 bases between. The CDR3, as DNA: TGTGCCAGCAGTTCGGGACGGATCTACGAGCAGTACTTC. Translating gives CASSSGRIYEQYF. The full variable domain, rest sourced from reference TRBV28 and TRBJ2-7, is DVKVTQSSRYLVKRTGEKVFLECVQDMDHENMFWYRQDPGLGLRLIYFSYDVKMKEKGDIPEGYSVSREKKERFSLILESASTNQTSMYLCASSSGRIYEQYFGPGTRLTVT.

The chain links TRBV24-1 to TRBJ2-5; possibly TRBD2 for D (6 bases). The CDR3 extends over 15 amino acids. Germline lookup yields CDR1 KGHDR and CDR2 SFDVKD. V was pared by 4 bases and J by 0 bases, with 11 bases between. CDR3 protein: CATSDPSVHQETQYF. DNA of the CDR3: TGTGCCACCAGTGACCCTAGCGTCCACCAAGAGACCCAGTACTTC.

This clonotype was recorded many times. The chain recombines TRBV29-1 with TRBJ2-1, with a possible D match to TRBD2 (6 bases). CDR1 and CDR2 (germline): SQVTM, ANQGSEA. V was cut by 6 bases and J by 2 bases, with 20 bases left in between. There are 16 residues in the CDR3. Here the CDR3 DNA reads TGCAGCGTCGAGAACGGGGCGGGGCCCGCCTACAATGAGCAGTTCTTC. The encoded protein is CSVENGAGPAYNEQFF.

This clonotype was detected a few times. This CDR3 is CASSPQRGRDEQFF. DNA of the CDR3: TGTGCCAGCAGTCCTCAACGGGGGCGAGATGAGCAGTTCTTC. The chain links TRBV6-5 to TRBJ2-1; D could derive from TRBD1 or TRBD2 (6 bases each). Trimming removed 5 bases from V and 8 bases from J, with 16 bases in between. The CDR3 length is 14 residues. Germline CDR1 and CDR2: MNHEY and SVGAGI.

The gene calls are TRBV11-3 and TRBJ2-5, with D possibly called TRBD1 or TRBD2 (5 bases each). This CDR3 has 15 residues. V was trimmed by 5 bases and J by 0 bases, leaving 13 bases between them. CDR1 is SGHNT, CDR2 YENEEA, per germline. In DNA, the CDR3 is TGTGCCAGCAGCCCCGGGGCCGGGCACCAAGAGACCCAGTACTTC. It yields the protein CASSPGAGHQETQYF.

This clonotype was recorded a few times. The chain couples TRBV5-5 to TRBJ2-7; no reliable D call. Trimming pared 0 bases from V and 0 bases from J, leaving 7 bases between. This CDR3 comprises 14 residues. Germline V lookup: CDR1 SGHKS, CDR2 YYEKEE (reference sequence). This CDR3 is CASSLVFGSYEQYF. DNA of the CDR3: TGTGCCAGCAGCTTGGTTTTCGGCTCCTACGAGCAGTACTTC.

The genes are TRBV29-1 and TRBJ2-3, with 7 bases fitting TRBD2. V trimming: 8 bases; J trimming: 2 bases; junction bases outside the gene matches: 7. CDR1 SQVTM and CDR2 ANQGSEA come from the germline V gene. The CDR3 covers 13 residues. The CDR3 DNA is TGCAGCACTACTAGCGCCAACACAGATACGCAGTATTTT. Its protein product is CSTTSANTDTQYF.

This clonotype showed up many times. The CDR3 DNA follows: TGTGCCAGCAGCCGGGGAGATACGCAGTATTTT. Its protein product is CASSRGDTQYF. The chain couples TRBV6-6 to TRBJ2-3; TRBD2 might be the D (5 bases). The CDR3 length is 11 residues. Germline V CDR1 and CDR2: MNHNY, SVGAGI (reference sequence). The V and J ends lost 6 bases and 5 bases respectively, with 6 bases between them.

This clonotype came up a few times. The V call is TRBV6-2 or TRBV6-3, the J call TRBJ1-1, with a possible D match to TRBD1 (6 bases). Germline CDR1 is MNHEY and CDR2 is SVGEGT. The V and J ends lost 2 bases and 6 bases respectively, with 16 bases between them. This CDR3 comprises 15 residues. Here the CDR3 reads CASSYVGTRQAEAFF. For the CDR3, the DNA is TGTGCCAGCAGTTACGTCGGGACCCGACAGGCTGAAGCTTTCTTT.

This clonotype was recorded many times. CDR3 DNA: TGTGCCAGCAGCTTTGATCAGGAGAACACCGGGGAGCTGTTTTTT. Its translation is CASSFDQENTGELFF. V usage is TRBV7-9 and J usage is TRBJ2-2; D unresolved. Trimming took off 3 bases at V and 1 base at J, with 9 bases between the two ends. The CDR3 consists of 15 residues. The germline gives CDR1 SEHNR, CDR2 FQNEAQ (reference sequence).

This clonotype was picked up many times. The chain's CDR3 is CAAQRGPLVPDTQYF. The CDR3 region has the DNA TGTGCCGCCCAAAGGGGGCCTTTGGTTCCAGATACGCAGTATTTT. V gene TRBV21-1 combines with J gene TRBJ2-3; TRBD1, the D gene given by the table, was not confirmed from the DNA. TRBV21-1 is listed as a pseudogene. There are 15 residues in the CDR3.

In its sample, this clonotype was seen a few times. The V and J genes are TRBV20-1 and TRBJ2-3; D ambiguous. The CDR3 is 15 amino acids. Germline V gene sequence: CDR1 DFQATT, CDR2 SNEGSKA (reference sequence). Deletions cut 6 bases from V and 0 bases from J, with 16 bases between. The CDR3 nucleotides read TGCAGTGCAACCCCACTAACCTCTAGCACAGATACGCAGTATTTT. Residues: CSATPLTSSTDTQYF.

This chain links TRBV29-1 with TRBJ2-1, with TRBD2 as a possible D gene (5 bases). The CDR3 extends over 9 amino acids. CDR1 SQVTM and CDR2 ANQGSEA come from the germline V gene. Deletions cut 5 bases from V and 9 bases from J, with 5 bases between. The chain's CDR3 is CSVSGEQFF. The CDR3 region has the DNA TGCAGCGTTAGCGGTGAGCAGTTCTTC.

This clonotype has just a few counts. The chain has TRBV30 and TRBJ1-4; D is unresolved. Germline V gene lookup returns CDR1 GTSNPN and CDR2 SVGIG (reference sequence). V lost 1 base, J lost 0 bases, and 9 bases lay in between. This CDR3 spans 15 amino acids. The CDR3 region has the DNA TGTGCCTGGAGTGAGGAGGTTGCAACTAATGAAAAACTGTTTTTT. Its translation is CAWSEEVATNEKLFF. Full variable domain (rest looked up from reference TRBV30 and TRBJ1-4): SQTIHQWPATLVQPVGSPLSLECTVEGTSNPNLYWYRQAAGRGLQLLFYSVGIGQISSEVPQNLSASRPQDRQFILSSKKLLLSDSGFYLCAWSEEVATNEKLFFGSGTQLSVL.

In this sample, this clonotype turned up a few times. The J gene is TRBJ2-1, the V gene TRBV5-1, with D possibly matching TRBD2 (5 bases). CDR1 SGHRS and CDR2 YFSETQ come from the germline V gene. There are 15 residues in the CDR3. Between the trimmed V and J ends, which lost 0 bases and 0 bases, there was a span of 7 bases. In DNA form, the CDR3 reads TGCGCCAGCAGCTTGGGGACTGTCTCCTACAATGAGCAGTTCTTC. This gives the protein CASSLGTVSYNEQFF.

As to this clonotype: A much larger clone is a single base away; this may be a read error. The chain uses TRBV24-1 and TRBJ2-2; D gene unclear. The CDR3 loop spans 12 amino acids. CDR1 and CDR2 from the germline V gene are KGHDR and SFDVKD. CDR3 protein: CVTTTLTGELFF. CDR3 nucleotide sequence: TGTGTCACCACCACCCTAACCGGGGAGCTGTTTTTT.

This clonotype was detected ten times or more. This rearrangement joins TRBV27 to TRBJ2-3, with TRBD2 matching over 8 bases. CDR1 and CDR2 from the germline V gene are MNHEY and SMNVEV (reference sequence). The J segment lost 6 bases and the V segment lost 5 bases, leaving 13 bases of the junction unmatched. CDR3 length: 16 amino acids. CDR3 DNA sequence: TGTGCCAGCAGTCCCCATCCCAGCGGGAGTGGGGATACGCAGTATTTT. Amino acid sequence: CASSPHPSGSGDTQYF.

The chain links TRBV11-2 to TRBJ2-3, with 7 bases identical to TRBD2. Germline V gene data show CDR1 as SGHAT and CDR2 as FQNNGV. V lost 1 base to trimming and J lost 3 bases; unmatched junction nucleotides: 7. The CDR3 consists of 16 residues. CDR3 sequence reads: CASSLVSGLGTDTQYF. The DNA of the CDR3 is TGTGCCAGCAGCTTAGTGAGCGGACTAGGGACAGATACGCAGTATTTT.

In its sample, this clonotype was seen many times. The chain combines TRBV29-1 with TRBJ2-7, with D perhaps TRBD1 or TRBD2 (5 bases each). The CDR3 has 15 amino acids. Germline V gene data show CDR1 as SQVTM and CDR2 as ANQGSEA. V was trimmed by 1 base and J by 2 bases, leaving 15 bases between them. The chain's CDR3 is CSVEVTGTDPYEQYF. DNA for the CDR3: TGCAGCGTTGAAGTTACGGGGACGGATCCCTACGAGCAGTACTTC.

This clonotype was found a few times. The chain employs TRBV5-8 and TRBJ2-1; 7 bases line up with TRBD2. V was pared by 0 bases and J by 6 bases, with 6 bases of the junction left unmatched. Germline CDR1 reads SGHTS; CDR2 reads YDEGEE. This CDR3 has 15 residues. CDR3 protein: CASSLEGREFNEQFF. CDR3 bases: TGTGCCAGCAGCTTGGAAGGGCGGGAGTTCAATGAGCAGTTCTTC. Together with reference TRBV5-8 and TRBJ2-1, the CDR3 gives the full variable domain: EAGVTQSPTHLIKTRGQQATLRCSPISGHTSVYWYQQALGLGLQFLLWYDEGEERNRGNFPPRFSGRQFPNYSSELNVNALELEDSALYLCASSLEGREFNEQFFGPGTRLTVL.